This TCR beta chain comes out of a study of T cells after posttransplantation cyclophosphamide. Points from the study as a whole: Donor-recipient repertoire similarity was low at 1-2 months, rising over year one. Skin or GI-infiltrating T cells shared few TRB sequences with blood. TRB clonality was highly associated with recipient CMV seropositivity and reactivation.

TCRdb keeps only in-frame clones here, not all; method: immunoSEQ multiplex PCR. The sample lists more than 15,000 clones, 84% seen once, with less than 6.5% in the top ten. The CDR3 covers 12 residues. The ends were cut back, 8 bases at V and 6 bases at J, with 11 bases in the middle. Germline CDR1 reads GTSNPN; CDR2 reads SVGIG (reference sequence). Details on this clone: The antigen remains unidentified.

Controls had myeloablative marrow grafts with methotrexate and calcineurin inhibitor, sampled at 1 year. The sequence was collected from a male patient in his late teens or twenties who received an allogeneic stem cell transplant from a related donor, was CMV-positive, and had no GVHD. Some T cells could come from the graft donor. The input for sequencing was PBMCs, taken 350 to 400 days after allogeneic stem cell transplant with calcineurin inhibitor and methotrexate. The gene calls are TRBV30 and TRBJ1-6, with a weak D call TRBD1 (5 bases). The CDR3 region has the DNA TGTGCCGGGGGGGGTCTTAATTCACCCCTCCACTTT. Protein product: CAGGGLNSPLHF. Variable domain in full (rest from reference TRBV30 and TRBJ1-6): SQTIHQWPATLVQPVGSPLSLECTVEGTSNPNLYWYRQAAGRGLQLLFYSVGIGQISSEVPQNLSASRPQDRQFILSSKKLLLSDSGFYLCAGGGLNSPLHFGNGTRLTVT.